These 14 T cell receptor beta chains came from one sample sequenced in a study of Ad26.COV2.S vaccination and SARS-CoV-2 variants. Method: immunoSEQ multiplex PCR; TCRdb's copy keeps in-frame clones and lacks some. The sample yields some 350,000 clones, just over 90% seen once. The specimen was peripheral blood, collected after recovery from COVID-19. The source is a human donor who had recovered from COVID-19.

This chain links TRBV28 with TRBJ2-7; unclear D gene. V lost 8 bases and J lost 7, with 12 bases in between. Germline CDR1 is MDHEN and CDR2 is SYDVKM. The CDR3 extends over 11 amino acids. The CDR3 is CASAAPREQYF. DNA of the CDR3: TGTGCCAGCGCCGCCCCCAGGGAGCAGTACTTC.

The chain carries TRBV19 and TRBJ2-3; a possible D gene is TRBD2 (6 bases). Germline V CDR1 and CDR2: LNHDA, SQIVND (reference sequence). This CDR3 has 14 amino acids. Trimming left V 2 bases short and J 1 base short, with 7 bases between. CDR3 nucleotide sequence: TGTGCCAGTAGTATATCGGGGGGCACAGATACGCAGTATTTT. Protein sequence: CASSISGGTDTQYF.

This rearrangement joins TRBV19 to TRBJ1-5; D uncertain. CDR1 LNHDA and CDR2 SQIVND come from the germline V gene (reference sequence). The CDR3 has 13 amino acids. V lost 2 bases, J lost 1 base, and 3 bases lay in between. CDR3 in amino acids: CASSIKSNQPQHF. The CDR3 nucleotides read TGTGCCAGTAGTATAAAGAGCAATCAGCCCCAGCATTTT.

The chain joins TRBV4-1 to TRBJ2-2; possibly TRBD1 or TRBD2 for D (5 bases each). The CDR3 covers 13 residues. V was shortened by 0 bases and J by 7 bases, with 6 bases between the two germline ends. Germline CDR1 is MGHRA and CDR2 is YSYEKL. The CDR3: CASSQDGGGELFF. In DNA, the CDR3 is TGCGCCAGCAGCCAAGATGGGGGCGGGGAGCTGTTTTTT.

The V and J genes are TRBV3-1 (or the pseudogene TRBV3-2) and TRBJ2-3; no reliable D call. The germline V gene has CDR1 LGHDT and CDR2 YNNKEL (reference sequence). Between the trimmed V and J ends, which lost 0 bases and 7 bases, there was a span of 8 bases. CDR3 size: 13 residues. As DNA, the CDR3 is TGTGCCAGCAGCCAAGAGTATCCAAATACGCAGTATTTT. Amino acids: CASSQEYPNTQYF.

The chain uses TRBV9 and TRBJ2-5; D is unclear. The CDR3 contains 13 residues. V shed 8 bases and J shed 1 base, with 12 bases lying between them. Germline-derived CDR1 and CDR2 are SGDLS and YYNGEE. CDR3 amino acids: CASGRRPQETQYF. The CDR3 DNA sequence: TGTGCCAGTGGACGGCGGCCCCAAGAGACCCAGTACTTC.

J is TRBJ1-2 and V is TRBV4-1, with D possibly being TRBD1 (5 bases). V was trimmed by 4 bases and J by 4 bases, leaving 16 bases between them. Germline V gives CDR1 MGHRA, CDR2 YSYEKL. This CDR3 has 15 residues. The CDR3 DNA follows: TGCGCCAGCAGCCCCCGTGGTGGGGCCCGCTATGGCTACACCTTC. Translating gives CASSPRGGARYGYTF.

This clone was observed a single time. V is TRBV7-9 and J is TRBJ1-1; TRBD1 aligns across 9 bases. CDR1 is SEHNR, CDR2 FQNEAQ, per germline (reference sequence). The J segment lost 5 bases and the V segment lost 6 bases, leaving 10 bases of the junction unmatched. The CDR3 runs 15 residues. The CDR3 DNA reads TGTGCCAGCAGATGGACAGGGGCATTGTCTACTGAAGCTTTCTTT. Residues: CASRWTGALSTEAFF.

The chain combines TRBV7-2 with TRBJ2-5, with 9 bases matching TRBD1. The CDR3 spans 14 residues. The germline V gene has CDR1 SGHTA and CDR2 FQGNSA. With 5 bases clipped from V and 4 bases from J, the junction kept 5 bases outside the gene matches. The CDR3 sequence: CASSPGQGRETQYF. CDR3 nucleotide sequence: TGTGCCAGCAGCCCGGGACAGGGACGAGAGACCCAGTACTTC.

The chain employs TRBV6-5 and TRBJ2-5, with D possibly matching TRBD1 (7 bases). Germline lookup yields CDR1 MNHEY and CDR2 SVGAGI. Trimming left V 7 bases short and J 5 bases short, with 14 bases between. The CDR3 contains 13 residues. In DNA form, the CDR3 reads TGTGCCAGCACCCCGACAGGGAGGGAGACCCAGTACTTC. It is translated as CASTPTGRETQYF.

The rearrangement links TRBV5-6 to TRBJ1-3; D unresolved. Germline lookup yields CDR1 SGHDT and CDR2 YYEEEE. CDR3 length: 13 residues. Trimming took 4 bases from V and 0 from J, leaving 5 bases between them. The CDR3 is CASSQTSGNTIYF. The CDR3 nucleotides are TGTGCCAGCAGCCAAACCTCTGGAAACACCATATATTTT.

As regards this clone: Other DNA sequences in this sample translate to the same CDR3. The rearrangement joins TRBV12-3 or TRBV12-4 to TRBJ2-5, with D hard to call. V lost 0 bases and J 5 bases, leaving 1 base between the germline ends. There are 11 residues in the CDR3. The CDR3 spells CASSLAETQYF. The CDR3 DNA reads TGTGCCAGCAGTTTAGCTGAGACCCAGTACTTC.

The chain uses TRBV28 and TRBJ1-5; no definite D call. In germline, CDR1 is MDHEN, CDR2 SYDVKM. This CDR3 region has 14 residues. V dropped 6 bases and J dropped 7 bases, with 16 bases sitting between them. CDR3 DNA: TGTGCCAGCAGACCCCGGGCTGAAGGACAGCCCCAGCATTTT. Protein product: CASRPRAEGQPQHF.

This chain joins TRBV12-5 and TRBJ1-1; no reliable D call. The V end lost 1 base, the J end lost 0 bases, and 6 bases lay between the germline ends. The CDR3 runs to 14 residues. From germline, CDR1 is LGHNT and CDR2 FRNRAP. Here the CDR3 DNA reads TGTGCTAGTGGTTTGGGGCAGCTGAACACTGAAGCTTTCTTT. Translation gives CASGLGQLNTEAFF.